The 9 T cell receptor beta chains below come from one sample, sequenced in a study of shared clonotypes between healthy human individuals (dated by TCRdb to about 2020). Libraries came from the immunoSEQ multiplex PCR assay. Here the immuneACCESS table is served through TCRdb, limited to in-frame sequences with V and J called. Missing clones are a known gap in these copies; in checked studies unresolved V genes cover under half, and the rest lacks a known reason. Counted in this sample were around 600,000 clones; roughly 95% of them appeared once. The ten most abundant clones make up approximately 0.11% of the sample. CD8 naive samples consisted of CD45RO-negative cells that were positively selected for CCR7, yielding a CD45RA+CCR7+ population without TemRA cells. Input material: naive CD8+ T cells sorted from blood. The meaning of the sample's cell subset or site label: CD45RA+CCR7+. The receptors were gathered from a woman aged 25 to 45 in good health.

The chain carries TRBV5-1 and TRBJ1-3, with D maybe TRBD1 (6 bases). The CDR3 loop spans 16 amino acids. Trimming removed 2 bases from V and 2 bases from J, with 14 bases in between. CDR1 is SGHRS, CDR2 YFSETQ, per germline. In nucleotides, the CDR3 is TGCGCCAGCAGCTTAGAACAGGGAGCGGCTGGAAACACCATATATTTT. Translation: CASSLEQGAAGNTIYF.

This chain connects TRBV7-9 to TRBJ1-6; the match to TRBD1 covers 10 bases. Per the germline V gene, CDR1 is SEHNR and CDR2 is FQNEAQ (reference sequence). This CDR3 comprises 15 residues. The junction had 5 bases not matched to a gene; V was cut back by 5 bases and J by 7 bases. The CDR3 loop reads CASSADRGMNSPLHF. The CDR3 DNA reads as TGTGCCAGCAGCGCGGACAGGGGGATGAATTCACCCCTCCACTTT.

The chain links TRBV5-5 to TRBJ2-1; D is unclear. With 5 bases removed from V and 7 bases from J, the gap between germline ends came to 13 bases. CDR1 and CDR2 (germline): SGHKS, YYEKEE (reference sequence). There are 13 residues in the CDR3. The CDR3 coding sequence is TGTGCCAGCAGGTTTACTGGTACTAATGAGCAGTTCTTC. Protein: CASRFTGTNEQFF.

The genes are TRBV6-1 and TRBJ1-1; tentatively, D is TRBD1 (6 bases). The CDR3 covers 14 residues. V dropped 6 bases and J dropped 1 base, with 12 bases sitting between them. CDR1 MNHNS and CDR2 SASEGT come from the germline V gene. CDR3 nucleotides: TGTGCCAGCAGACGAGGGGGGAAGAACACTGAAGCTTTCTTT. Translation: CASRRGGKNTEAFF.

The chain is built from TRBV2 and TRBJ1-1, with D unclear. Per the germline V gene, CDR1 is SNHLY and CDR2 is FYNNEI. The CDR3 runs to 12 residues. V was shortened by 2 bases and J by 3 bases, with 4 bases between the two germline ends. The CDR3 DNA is TGTGCCAGCAGTGAAACTGACACTGAAGCTTTCTTT. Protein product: CASSETDTEAFF.

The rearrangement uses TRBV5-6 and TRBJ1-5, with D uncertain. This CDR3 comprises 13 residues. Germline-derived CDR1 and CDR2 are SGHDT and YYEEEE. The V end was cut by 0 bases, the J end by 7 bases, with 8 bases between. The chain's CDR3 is CASSLGSKQPQHF. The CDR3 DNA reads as TGTGCCAGCAGCTTGGGTTCAAAACAGCCCCAGCATTTT.

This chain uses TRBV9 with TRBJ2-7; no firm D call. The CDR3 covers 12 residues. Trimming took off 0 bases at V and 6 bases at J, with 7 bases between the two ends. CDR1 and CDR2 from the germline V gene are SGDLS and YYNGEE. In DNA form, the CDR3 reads TGTGCCAGCAGCGTAGATCTAGGCGAGCAGTACTTC. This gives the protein CASSVDLGEQYF.

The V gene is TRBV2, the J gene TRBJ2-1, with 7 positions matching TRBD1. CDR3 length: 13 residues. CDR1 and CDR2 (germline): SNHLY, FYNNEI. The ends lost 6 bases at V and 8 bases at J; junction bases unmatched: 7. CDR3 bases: TGTGCCAGCAGGGTGATAACAGGGGATGAGCAGTTCTTC. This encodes CASRVITGDEQFF.

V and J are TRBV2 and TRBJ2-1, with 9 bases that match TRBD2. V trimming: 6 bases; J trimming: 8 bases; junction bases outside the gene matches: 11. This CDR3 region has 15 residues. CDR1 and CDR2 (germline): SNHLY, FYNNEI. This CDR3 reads CASRGTSGPTDEQFF. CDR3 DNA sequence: TGTGCCAGCAGGGGTACTAGCGGGCCTACGGATGAGCAGTTCTTC.